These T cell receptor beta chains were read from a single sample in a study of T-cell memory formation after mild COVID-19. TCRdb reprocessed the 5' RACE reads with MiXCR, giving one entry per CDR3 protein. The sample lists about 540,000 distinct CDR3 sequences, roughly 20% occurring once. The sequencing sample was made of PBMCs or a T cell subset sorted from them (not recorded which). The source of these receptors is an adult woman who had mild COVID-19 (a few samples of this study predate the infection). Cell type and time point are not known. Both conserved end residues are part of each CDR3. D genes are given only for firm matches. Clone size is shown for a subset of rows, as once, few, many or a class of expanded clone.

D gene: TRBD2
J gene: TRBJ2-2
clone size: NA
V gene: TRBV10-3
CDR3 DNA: TGTGCCATCAGTGAGACACTAGCGGGCCCCACCGGGGAGCTGTTTTTT
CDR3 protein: CAISETLAGPTGELFF

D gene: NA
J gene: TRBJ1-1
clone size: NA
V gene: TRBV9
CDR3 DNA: TGTGCCAGCAGCGGGATACAGAACACTGAAGCTTTCTTT
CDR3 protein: CASSGIQNTEAFF

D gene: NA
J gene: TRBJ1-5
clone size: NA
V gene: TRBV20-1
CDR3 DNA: TGCAGTGCTTCCGTTGCGGGGGTAGGACAGCCCCAGCATTTT
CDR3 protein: CSASVAGVGQPQHF

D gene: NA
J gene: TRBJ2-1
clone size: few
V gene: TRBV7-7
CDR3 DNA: TGTGCTAGCAGCCCCGGACCCAGAGGCACATACAATGAGCAGTTCTTC
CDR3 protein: CASSPGPRGTYNEQFF

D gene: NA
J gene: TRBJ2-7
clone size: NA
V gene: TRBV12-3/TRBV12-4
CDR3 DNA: TGTGCCAGCACCGGGACTGTCGACGCATACGAGCAGTACTTC
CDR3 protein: CASTGTVDAYEQYF

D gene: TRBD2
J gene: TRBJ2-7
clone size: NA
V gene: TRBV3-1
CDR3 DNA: TGTGCCAGCAGCCAAGATTATAGGGCTAGCGGGGGCGAGCAGTACTTC
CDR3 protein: CASSQDYRASGGEQYF

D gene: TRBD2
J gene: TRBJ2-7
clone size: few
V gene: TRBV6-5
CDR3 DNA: TGTGCCAGCATGCCCCTAGCGGGAGCGGGCGAGCAGTACTTC
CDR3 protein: CASMPLAGAGEQYF

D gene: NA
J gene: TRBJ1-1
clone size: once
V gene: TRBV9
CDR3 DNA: TGTGCCAGCAGCGTAGAGCAGGGAATAGCGAACACTGAAGCTTTCTTT
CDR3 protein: CASSVEQGIANTEAFF

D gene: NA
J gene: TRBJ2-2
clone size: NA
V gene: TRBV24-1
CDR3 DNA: TGTGCCATCAACGCAGGGCAGGGTACCGGGGAGCTGTTTTTT
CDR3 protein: CAINAGQGTGELFF

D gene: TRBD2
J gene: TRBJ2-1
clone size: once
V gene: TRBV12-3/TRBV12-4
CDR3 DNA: TGTGCCAGCGTATCAGCGGGAGTCAGTGTAAATGAGCAGTTCTTC
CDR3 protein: CASVSAGVSVNEQFF

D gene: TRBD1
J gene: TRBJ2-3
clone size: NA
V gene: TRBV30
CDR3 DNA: TGTGCCTGGAGACCGACTGGACAGGATAGCACAGATACGCAGTATTTT
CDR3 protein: CAWRPTGQDSTDTQYF

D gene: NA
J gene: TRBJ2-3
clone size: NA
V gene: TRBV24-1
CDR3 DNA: TGTGCCACCAGTGTTCTACGTGGCAGGGGCCCCACCCCAACCACAGATACGCAGTATTTT
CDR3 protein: CATSVLRGRGPTPTTDTQYF

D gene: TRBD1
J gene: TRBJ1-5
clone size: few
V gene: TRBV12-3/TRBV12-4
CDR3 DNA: TGTGCCAGCAGCCCACAGGGGGTCTATCAGCCCCAGCATTTT
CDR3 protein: CASSPQGVYQPQHF

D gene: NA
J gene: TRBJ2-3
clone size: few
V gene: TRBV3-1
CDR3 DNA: TGTGCCAGCAGACAAAGCACAGATACGCAGTATTTT
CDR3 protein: CASRQSTDTQYF

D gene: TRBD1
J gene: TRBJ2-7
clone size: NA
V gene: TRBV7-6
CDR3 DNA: TGTGCCAGCAGCTCCGGACAGGGACCCCCCTACGAGCAGTACTTC
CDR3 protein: CASSSGQGPPYEQYF

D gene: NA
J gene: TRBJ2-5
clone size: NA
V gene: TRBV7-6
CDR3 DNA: TGTGCCAGCAGCTTCCGGGCCTATCGGGAGACCCAGTACTTC
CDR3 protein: CASSFRAYRETQYF

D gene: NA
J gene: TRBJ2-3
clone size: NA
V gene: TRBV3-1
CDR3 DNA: TGTGCCAGCAGCCCCGTTCGGGGCGGTGGAACAGATACGCAGTATTTT
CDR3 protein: CASSPVRGGGTDTQYF

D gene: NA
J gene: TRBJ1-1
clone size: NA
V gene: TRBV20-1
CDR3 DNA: TGCAGTGCTAGTTGGACATTGACCCCTCGAACTGAAGCTTTCTTT
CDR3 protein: CSASWTLTPRTEAFF

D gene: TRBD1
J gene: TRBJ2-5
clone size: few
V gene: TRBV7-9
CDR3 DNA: TGTGCCAGCAGCCCAGGGGACAGAGCCTTAAAAGAGACCCAGTACTTC
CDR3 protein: CASSPGDRALKETQYF

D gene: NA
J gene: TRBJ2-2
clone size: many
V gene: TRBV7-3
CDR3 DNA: TGTGCCAGCAGCCACTCCCGGGACACCGGGGAGCTGTTTTTT
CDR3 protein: CASSHSRDTGELFF

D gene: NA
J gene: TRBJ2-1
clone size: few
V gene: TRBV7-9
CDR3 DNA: TGTGCCAGCAGCTTTGTCCGAGACGTCAGCTCCTACAATGAGCAGTTCTTC
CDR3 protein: CASSFVRDVSSYNEQFF

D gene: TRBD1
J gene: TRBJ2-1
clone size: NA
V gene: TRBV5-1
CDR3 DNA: TGCGCCAGCAGCTTCGACCACGGGACAGGAGAGCAGTTCTTC
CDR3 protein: CASSFDHGTGEQFF